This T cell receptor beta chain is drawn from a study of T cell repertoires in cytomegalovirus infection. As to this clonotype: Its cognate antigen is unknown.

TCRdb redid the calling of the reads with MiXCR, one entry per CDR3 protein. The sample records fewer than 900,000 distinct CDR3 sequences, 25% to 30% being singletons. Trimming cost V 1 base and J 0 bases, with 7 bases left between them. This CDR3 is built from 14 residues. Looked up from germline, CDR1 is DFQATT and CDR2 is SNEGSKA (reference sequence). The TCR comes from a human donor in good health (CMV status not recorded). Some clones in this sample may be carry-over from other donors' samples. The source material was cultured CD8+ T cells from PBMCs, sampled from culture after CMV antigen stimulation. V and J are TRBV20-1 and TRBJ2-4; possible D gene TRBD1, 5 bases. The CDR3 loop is CSARGGLAKNIQYF. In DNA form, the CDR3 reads TGCAGTGCTAGAGGGGGCTTAGCCAAAAACATTCAGTACTTC.